This note documents a single T cell receptor (beta chain) sequence. These data belong to a study of blood T cell repertoires in COVID-19. Germline V gives CDR1 SGHTA, CDR2 FQGNSA. V was cut by 7 bases and J by 4 bases, with 12 bases left in between. The CDR3 spans 13 residues. Clones were sequenced by immunoSEQ multiplex PCR, and TCRdb holds only the in-frame ones, with some missing. The table has under 85,000 clones, around four fifths seen once. This receptor was taken from a man older than 75 with active or convalescent COVID-19. The rearrangement uses TRBV7-2 and TRBJ2-3, with unresolved D. Sequenced: peripheral blood. The CDR3 sequence is CASTPGYPDTQYF. DNA for the CDR3: TGTGCCAGCACCCCCGGGTACCCAGATACGCAGTATTTT.